Listed below are T cell receptor beta chains from one sample, sequenced in a study of identical twins. TCRdb re-called the 5' RACE reads with MiXCR, one entry per CDR3 protein. The sample holds 510,000 or so distinct CDR3 sequences, 13% to 15% seen once. In addition, the sample was reused for a study of yellow fever vaccine responses in identical twins.

The sample comprised CD4+ T cells sorted from blood. The source of these receptors is a woman aged 18-29 years in good health. CDR3s leave out the opening cysteine and the closing phenylalanine or tryptophan. Each record gives: clone size, V gene, CDR3 protein. Size is omitted from some rows. Given values are once, few, many or a class for expanded clones.

.,TRBV11-2,ASSSSPRTGGKRYTEAF
.,TRBV5-1,ASKRGTDLRETQY
few,TRBV27,ASSTYRGTSAF
few,TRBV5-5,ASSLRDGNQPQH
few,TRBV3-1,ASSPLGGVPRNIQY
.,TRBV28,ATRTGTSEQY
.,TRBV12-3/TRBV12-4,ASRPVQGSAEAF
few,TRBV4-1,ASSPDLGRPYEQY
.,TRBV2,ASRLTGGRETQY
.,TRBV6-1,ASRASGEDTQY
few,TRBV29-1,SATATVNTEAF
.,TRBV29-1,SVGQGIDYGYT
.,TRBV3-1,ASSLSIKSDTQY
.,TRBV20-1,SAEREKFEQF
.,TRBV5-1,ASSMDILPGHNTGELF
.,TRBV3-1,ASSPSLDTPYNEQF
few,TRBV28,ASSLGGTSYEQY
.,TRBV6-5,ASSYQASGTEAF